This T cell receptor (beta chain) was profiled in a study of blood T cell repertoires in COVID-19. CDR1 and CDR2 (germline): MNHEY, SVGAGI. The CDR3 consists of 11 residues. With 5 bases removed from V and 5 bases from J, the gap between germline ends came to 6 bases. Individuals drawn from 24 US areas were about 18 to 89 years old. Authors' analysis steps: For nucleated cells, counts were estimated from reference gene primer amplification. Sequencing used immunoSEQ multiplex PCR; TCRdb keeps in-frame clones, though not all of them. The V and J calls and clone size were taken over from that table, and D and trimming were inferred from the DNA. The table lists about 250,000 clones, approximately 85% of them singletons.

The source material was PBMCs or T cells enriched from blood (not recorded which). The chain links TRBV6-5 to TRBJ1-2; a weak D match, TRBD1 (5 bases). The TCR was taken from a woman in her 50s with acute COVID-19. DNA for the CDR3: TGTGCCAGCAGTCGGGGGTATGGCTACACCTTC. Its translation is CASSRGYGYTF.